The T cell receptor (beta chain) described here comes from a study of CD4 T cells in relation to SARS-CoV-2 and coronaviruses. Study context: After 10 to 11 days of antigen culture, PBMC TCR beta CDR3s were sequenced.

Before the COVID-19 pandemic, during about 2010-2018, CD4+ T cells were taken from unexposed donors. Isolation of CD4+ T cells took place after about eleven days in culture. Cells permitting, SARS-CoV-2 S/N and four cold-coronavirus spikes were tested on unexposed-donor CD4+ T cells. The CDR3 sequence is 14 residues long. Looked up from germline, CDR1 is MNHEY and CDR2 is SVGAGI. V lost 2 bases and J 5 bases, leaving 12 bases between the germline ends. Measured with immunoSEQ multiplex PCR; TCRdb has only the in-frame clones, and not every one. Of about 20,000 clones in the sample, 68% were seen once. This clone was detected only a few times. Its antigen remains unknown.

The V call is TRBV6-5, the J call TRBJ1-1; the D gene is possibly TRBD1 (5 bases). Sample: CD4+ T cells from PBMCs, cultured in vitro. The TCR originated in a human donor in good health. The CDR3 coding sequence is TGTGCCAGCAGTTACGCCCCTGGGGGGACTGAAGCTTTCTTT. This sequence encodes CASSYAPGGTEAFF.